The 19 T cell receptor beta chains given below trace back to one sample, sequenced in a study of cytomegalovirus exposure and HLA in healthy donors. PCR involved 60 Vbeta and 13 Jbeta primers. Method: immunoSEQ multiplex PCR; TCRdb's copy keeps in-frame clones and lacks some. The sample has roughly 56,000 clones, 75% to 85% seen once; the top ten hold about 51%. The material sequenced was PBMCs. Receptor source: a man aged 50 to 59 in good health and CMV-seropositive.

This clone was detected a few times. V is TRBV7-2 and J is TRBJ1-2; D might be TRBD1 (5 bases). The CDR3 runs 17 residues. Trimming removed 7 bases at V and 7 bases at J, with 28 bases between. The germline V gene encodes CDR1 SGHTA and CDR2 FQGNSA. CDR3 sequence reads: CASMGLLSRQLLSGYTF. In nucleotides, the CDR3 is TGTGCCAGCATGGGGCTGCTGTCCCGACAGCTCCTCTCTGGCTACACCTTC. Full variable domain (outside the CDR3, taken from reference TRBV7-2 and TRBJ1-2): GAGVSQSPSNKVTEKGKDVELRCDPISGHTALYWYRQSLGQGLEFLIYFQGNSAPDKSGLPSDRFSAERTGGSVSTLTIQRTQQEDSAVYLCASMGLLSRQLLSGYTFGSGTRLTVV.

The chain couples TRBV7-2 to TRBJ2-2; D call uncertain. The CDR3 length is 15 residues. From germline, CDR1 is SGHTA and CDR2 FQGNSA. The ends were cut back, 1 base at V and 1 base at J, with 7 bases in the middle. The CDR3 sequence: CASSLVAGNTGELFF. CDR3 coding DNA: TGTGCCAGCAGCTTAGTGGCAGGGAACACCGGGGAGCTGTTTTTT.

The CDR3 DNA reads TGTGCCAGCAGCTTAAGCCTAGCGGGTGCAGATACGCAGTATTTT. Translating it yields CASSLSLAGADTQYF. The chain joins TRBV7-9 to TRBJ2-3, with TRBD2 matching over 8 bases. The CDR3 contains 15 residues. V shed 2 bases and J 4 bases; nucleotides not matched to a gene: 5. Germline assignment: CDR1 SEHNR and CDR2 FQNEAQ (reference sequence).

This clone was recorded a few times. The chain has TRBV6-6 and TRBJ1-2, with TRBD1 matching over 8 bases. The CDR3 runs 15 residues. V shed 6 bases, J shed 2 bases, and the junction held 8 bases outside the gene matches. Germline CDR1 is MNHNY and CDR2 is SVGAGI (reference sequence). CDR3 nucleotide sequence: TGTGCCAGCAGAGAGACAGGGGATTGGAACTATGGCTACACCTTC. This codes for CASRETGDWNYGYTF.

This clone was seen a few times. The CDR3 coding sequence is TGTGCCAGCAGCTCGACTAGCGGGAGGCCAGGCTTTGCCAATGAGCAGTTCTTC. Amino acids: CASSSTSGRPGFANEQFF. V and J are TRBV7-2 and TRBJ2-1, with 13 bases that match TRBD2. The CDR3 covers 18 residues. Germline trimming cut 4 bases from V and 6 bases from J; bases unmatched to any gene: 12. The germline CDR1 and CDR2 sequences are SGHTA and FQGNSA.

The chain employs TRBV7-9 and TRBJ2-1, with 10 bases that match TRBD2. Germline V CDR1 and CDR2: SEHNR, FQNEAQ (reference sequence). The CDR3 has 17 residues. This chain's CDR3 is CCSSFPTSGKSYNEQFF. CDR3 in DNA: TGTTGCAGCAGCTTCCCCACTAGCGGGAAGTCCTACAATGAGCAGTTCTTC.

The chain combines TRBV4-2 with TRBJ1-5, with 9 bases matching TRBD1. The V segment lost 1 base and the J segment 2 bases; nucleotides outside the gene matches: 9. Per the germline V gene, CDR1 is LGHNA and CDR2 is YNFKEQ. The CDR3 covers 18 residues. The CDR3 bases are TGTGCCAGCAGCCAAGCCCGCCGGACAGGGGTTGGCAATCAGCCCCAGCATTTT. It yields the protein CASSQARRTGVGNQPQHF.

The CDR3 nucleotides read TGTGCCAGCAGCTTAGCCGGACTAGCGTCTAGCACAGATACGCAGTATTTT. It is translated as CASSLAGLASSTDTQYF. The chain employs TRBV11-2 and TRBJ2-3, with 9 bases lining up with TRBD2. Losses at the gene ends were 1 base for V and 0 bases for J; bases not matched to a gene: 5. Germline CDR1 SGHAT, CDR2 FQNNGV. This CDR3 contains 17 residues.

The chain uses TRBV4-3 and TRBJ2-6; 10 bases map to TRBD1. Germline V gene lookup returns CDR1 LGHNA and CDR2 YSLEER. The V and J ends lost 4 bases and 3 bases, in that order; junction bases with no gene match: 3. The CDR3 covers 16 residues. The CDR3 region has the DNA TGCGCCAGCAGCCCGACAGGGGGCGATGGGGCCAACGTCCTGACTTTC. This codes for CASSPTGGDGANVLTF.

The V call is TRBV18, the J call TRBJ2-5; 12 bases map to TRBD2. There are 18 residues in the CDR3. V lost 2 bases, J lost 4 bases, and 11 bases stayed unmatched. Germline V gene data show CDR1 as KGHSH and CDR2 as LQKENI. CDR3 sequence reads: CASSPVLAGGPTSETQYF. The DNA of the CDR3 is TGTGCCAGCTCACCAGTTCTAGCGGGAGGGCCGACTTCAGAGACCCAGTACTTC.

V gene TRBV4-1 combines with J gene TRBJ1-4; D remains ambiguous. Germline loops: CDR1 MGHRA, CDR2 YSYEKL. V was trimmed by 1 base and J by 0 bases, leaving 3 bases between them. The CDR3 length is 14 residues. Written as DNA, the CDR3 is TGCGCCAGCAGCCAAGGAGCAACTAATGAAAAACTGTTTTTT. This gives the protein CASSQGATNEKLFF.

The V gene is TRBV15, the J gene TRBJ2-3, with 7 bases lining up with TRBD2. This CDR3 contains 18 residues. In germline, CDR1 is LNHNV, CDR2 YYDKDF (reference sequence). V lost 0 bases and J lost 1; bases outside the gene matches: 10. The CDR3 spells CATSRDPPWAGGTDTQYF. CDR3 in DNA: TGTGCCACCAGCAGAGACCCCCCTTGGGCGGGGGGCACAGATACGCAGTATTTT.

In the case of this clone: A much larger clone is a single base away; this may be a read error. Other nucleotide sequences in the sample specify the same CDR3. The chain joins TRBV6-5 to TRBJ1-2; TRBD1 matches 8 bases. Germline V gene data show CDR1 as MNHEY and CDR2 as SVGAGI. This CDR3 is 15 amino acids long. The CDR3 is CASRETGDWNYGYTF. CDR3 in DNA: TGTGCAAGCAGAGAGACAGGGGATTGGAACTATGGCTACACCTTC.

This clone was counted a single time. CDR3 sequence: CASSKAPGGLAGRINETQYF. CDR3 nucleotide sequence: TGTGCCAGCAGCAAAGCGCCAGGTGGGTTGGCAGGGAGGATCAACGAGACCCAGTACTTC. The rearrangement links TRBV21-1 to TRBJ2-5; the table's TRBD2 call for D was not verified on the DNA. TRBV21-1 constitutes a pseudogene. The CDR3 runs to 20 residues.

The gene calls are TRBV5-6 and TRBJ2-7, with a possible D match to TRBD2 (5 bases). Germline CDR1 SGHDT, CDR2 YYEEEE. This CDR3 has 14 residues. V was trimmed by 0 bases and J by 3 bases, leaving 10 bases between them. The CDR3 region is CASSLGRDRYEQYF. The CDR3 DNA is TGTGCCAGCAGCTTGGGTCGGGATCGCTACGAGCAGTACTTC.

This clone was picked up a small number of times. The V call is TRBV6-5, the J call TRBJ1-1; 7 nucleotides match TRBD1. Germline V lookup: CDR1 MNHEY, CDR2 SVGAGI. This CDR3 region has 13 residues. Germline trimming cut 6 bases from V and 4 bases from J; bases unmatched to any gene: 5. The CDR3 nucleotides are TGTGCCAGCAGAAGACAGGGAGGCACTGAAGCTTTCTTT. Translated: CASRRQGGTEAFF.

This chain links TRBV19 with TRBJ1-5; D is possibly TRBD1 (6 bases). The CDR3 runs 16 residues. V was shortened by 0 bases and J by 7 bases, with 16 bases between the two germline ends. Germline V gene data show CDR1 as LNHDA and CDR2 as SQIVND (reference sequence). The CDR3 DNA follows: TGTGCCAGTAGTATAGATCCTACAGGGTCGCGGCAGCCCCAGCATTTT. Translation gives CASSIDPTGSRQPQHF.

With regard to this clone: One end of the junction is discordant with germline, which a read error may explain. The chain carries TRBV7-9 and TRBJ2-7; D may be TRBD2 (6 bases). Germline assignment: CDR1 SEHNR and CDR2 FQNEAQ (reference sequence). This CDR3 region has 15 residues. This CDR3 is CSSSPTAGSSYEQYF. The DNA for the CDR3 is TGTTCCAGCAGCCCGACCGCCGGGAGCTCCTACGAGCAGTACTTC.

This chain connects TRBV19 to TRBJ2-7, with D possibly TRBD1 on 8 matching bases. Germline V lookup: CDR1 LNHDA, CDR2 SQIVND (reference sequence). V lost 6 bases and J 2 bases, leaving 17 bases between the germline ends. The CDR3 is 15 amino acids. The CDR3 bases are TGTGCCAGTAGGGACGGACAGGGAGGGACCTACGAGCAGTACTTC. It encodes CASRDGQGGTYEQYF.